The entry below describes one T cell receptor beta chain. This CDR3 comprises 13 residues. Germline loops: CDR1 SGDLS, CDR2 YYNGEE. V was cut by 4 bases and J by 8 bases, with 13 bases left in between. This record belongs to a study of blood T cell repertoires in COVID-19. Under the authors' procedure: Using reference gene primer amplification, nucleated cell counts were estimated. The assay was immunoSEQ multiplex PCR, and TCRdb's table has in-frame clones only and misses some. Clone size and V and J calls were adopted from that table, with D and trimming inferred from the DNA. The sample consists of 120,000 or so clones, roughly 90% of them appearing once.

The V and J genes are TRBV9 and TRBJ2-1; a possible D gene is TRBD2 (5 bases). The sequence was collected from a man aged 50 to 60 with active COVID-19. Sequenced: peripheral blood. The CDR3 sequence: CASSPPGWDEQFF. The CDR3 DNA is TGTGCCAGCAGCCCTCCGGGGTGGGATGAGCAGTTCTTC. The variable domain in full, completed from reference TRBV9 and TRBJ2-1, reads DSGVTQTPKHLITATGQRVTLRCSPRSGDLSVYWYQQSLDQGLQFLIQYYNGEERAKGNILERFSAQQFPDLHSELNLSSLELGDSALYFCASSPPGWDEQFFGPGTRLTVL.